Listed below are T cell receptor beta chains from one sample, sequenced in a study of cytomegalovirus exposure and HLA in healthy donors. Assay used: immunoSEQ multiplex PCR; TCRdb lists only in-frame clones, some missing. The data show 84,000 or so clones, with 62% seen just once and 5% to 6.5% held by the top ten. The specimen sequenced was PBMCs. The receptor set was obtained from a woman younger than 45 in good health and CMV-seropositive. The CDR3 runs from the conserved cysteine through the conserved F or W. The D gene is left open where the match is weak. Size tells how often a clone was seen (once, few, many) or the class of an expanded clone, and some rows leave it out.

>NA|TRBJ1-3|TRBV9|NA
CASSVTRAGNTIYF
TGTGCCAGCAGCGTAACCAGGGCGGGAAACACCATATATTTT
>NA|TRBJ1-2|TRBV19|NA
CASSPSHYGYTF
TGTGCCAGTAGTCCCAGTCATTATGGCTACACCTTC
>NA|TRBJ2-3|TRBV25-1|NA
CASSDDRAESSTDTQYF
TGTGCCAGCAGTGACGACCGAGCGGAGTCTAGCACAGATACGCAGTATTTT
>NA|TRBJ2-3|TRBV9|TRBD1
CASTAGGSSTDTQYF
TGTGCCAGCACCGCAGGGGGTTCTAGCACAGATACGCAGTATTTT
>few|TRBJ1-4|TRBV27|TRBD1
CASSLDRGGEKLFF
TGTGCCAGCAGTCTAGACAGGGGAGGGGAAAAACTGTTTTTT
>few|TRBJ2-7|TRBV7-2|TRBD2
CASSLISGGYEQYF
TGTGCCAGCAGCTTAATTAGCGGGGGATACGAGCAGTACTTC
>NA|TRBJ1-2|TRBV10-3|TRBD1
CAIRDRVGYTF
TGTGCCATCAGGGACAGGGTGGGCTACACCTTC
>once|TRBJ1-1|TRBV6-6|NA
CASRGGGTEAFF
TGTGCCAGCAGGGGGGGTGGGACTGAAGCTTTCTTT
>NA|TRBJ2-3|TRBV6-5|NA
CASSSRRQASTDTQYF
TGTGCCAGCAGTTCCCGACGACAGGCTAGCACAGATACGCAGTATTTT
>NA|TRBJ1-1|TRBV18|NA
CASSPSTGGNTEAFF
TGTGCCAGCTCACCGTCCACCGGAGGGAACACTGAAGCTTTCTTT
>NA|TRBJ1-2|TRBV19|NA
CASSTTRGRGYGYTF
TGTGCCAGTAGTACAACTCGGGGAAGAGGCTATGGCTACACCTTC
>NA|TRBJ2-1|TRBV5-1|NA
CASSLGGARYNEQFF
TGCGCCAGCAGCCTCGGGGGAGCTCGCTACAATGAGCAGTTCTTC
>NA|TRBJ2-1|TRBV10-3|TRBD2
CAISDGTSGGNNEQFF
TGTGCCATCAGTGATGGGACTAGCGGGGGTAACAATGAGCAGTTCTTC
>NA|TRBJ2-1|TRBV10-3|TRBD1
CAITRGQGNRNEQFF
TGTGCCATCACCAGGGGACAGGGAAATCGAAATGAGCAGTTCTTC
>NA|TRBJ2-1|TRBV19|TRBD2
CASRSAGGLRNEQFF
TGTGCCAGTAGGTCCGCGGGGGGGCTAAGGAATGAGCAGTTCTTC
>few|TRBJ1-1|TRBV7-9|TRBD1
CASSPTTGSTSNTEAFF
TGTGCCAGCAGCCCGACGACAGGGTCGACATCGAACACTGAAGCTTTCTTT
>NA|TRBJ2-7|TRBV6-5|TRBD2
CASSMTSGASYEQYF
TGTGCCAGCAGCATGACTAGCGGGGCCTCCTACGAGCAGTACTTC
>NA|TRBJ1-1|TRBV5-1|NA
CASSLEQGTEAFF
TGCGCCAGCAGCTTGGAACAGGGAACTGAAGCTTTCTTT
>NA|TRBJ1-2|TRBV29-1|TRBD1
CSASLRGDYGYTF
TGCAGCGCCTCTCTCAGGGGGGACTATGGCTACACCTTC
>once|TRBJ1-4|TRBV29-1|NA
CSVVDQGLNEKLFF
TGCAGCGTCGTAGACCAGGGGCTTAATGAAAAACTGTTTTTT
>NA|TRBJ1-1|TRBV19|NA
CASSTPARGTEAFF
TGTGCCAGTAGTACCCCGGCGAGAGGGACTGAAGCTTTCTTT
>NA|TRBJ1-1|TRBV7-2|TRBD1
CASSSPGQGNTEAFF
TGTGCCAGCAGCTCTCCGGGACAGGGGAACACTGAAGCTTTCTTT
>NA|TRBJ1-1|TRBV4-1|NA
CASRGQMTEAFF
TGCGCCAGCCGTGGGCAGATGACTGAAGCTTTCTTT
>NA|TRBJ2-6|TRBV27|NA
CASSLATRRSGANVLTF
TGTGCCAGCAGTTTAGCCACCAGGAGGTCTGGGGCCAACGTCCTGACTTTC
>NA|TRBJ2-7|TRBV7-2|TRBD2
CASRYSGGGIYEQYF
TGTGCCAGCAGGTATAGCGGGGGAGGGATCTACGAGCAGTACTTC
>NA|TRBJ1-4|TRBV9|NA
CASSVGAGANEKLFF
TGTGCCAGCAGCGTAGGGGCCGGGGCTAATGAAAAACTGTTTTTT
>NA|TRBJ1-1|TRBV27|TRBD1
CASSLGTGNRQTEAFF
TGTGCCAGCAGTTTAGGGACAGGGAATAGGCAAACTGAAGCTTTCTTT
>NA|TRBJ1-1|TRBV2|NA
CASSPRTENTEAFF
TGTGCCAGCAGTCCGAGGACAGAGAACACTGAAGCTTTCTTT
>NA|TRBJ2-5|TRBV6-1|TRBD2
CASSAVGGIQYF
TGTGCCAGCAGTGCGGTGGGGGGGATCCAGTACTTC
>once|TRBJ2-7|TRBV7-9|TRBD2
CASSSGTSGGAYEQYF
TGTGCCAGCAGCTCCGGGACTAGCGGGGGGGCCTACGAGCAGTACTTC
>NA|TRBJ2-1|TRBV10-1|TRBD1
CASSRDRAHNEQFF
TGCGCCAGCAGCCGGGACAGGGCGCACAATGAGCAGTTCTTC
>NA|TRBJ2-1|TRBV19|TRBD2
CASSMIASGSYNEQFF
TGTGCCAGTAGTATGATTGCTAGCGGATCCTACAATGAGCAGTTCTTC
>NA|TRBJ1-2|TRBV28|NA
CASRPGTDYGYTF
TGTGCCAGCAGGCCCGGGACTGACTATGGCTACACCTTC
>NA|TRBJ1-1|TRBV4-2|TRBD1
CASSQEQGLGEAFF
TGTGCCAGCAGCCAGGAACAGGGGTTGGGTGAAGCTTTCTTT
>few|TRBJ1-2|TRBV30|TRBD1
CAWSRGTGNGYTF
TGTGCCTGGAGTAGGGGGACAGGGAATGGCTACACCTTC
>few|TRBJ1-4|TRBV6-1|NA
CASSEWGGEKLFF
TGTGCCAGCAGTGAATGGGGCGGTGAAAAACTGTTTTTT
>NA|TRBJ1-4|TRBV6-5|TRBD1
CASKQGQALNEKLFF
TGTGCCAGCAAACAAGGACAGGCGCTTAATGAAAAACTGTTTTTT
>NA|TRBJ2-7|TRBV14|TRBD1
CASSHSRAGQGRPYEQYF
TGTGCCAGCAGCCATAGCCGGGCCGGACAGGGCCGACCCTACGAGCAGTACTTC
>NA|TRBJ2-7|TRBV7-9|NA
CASSVFFQGSGYEQYF
TGTGCCAGCAGCGTCTTCTTTCAGGGTTCCGGCTACGAGCAGTACTTC
>once|TRBJ2-5|TRBV7-8|TRBD2
CASSRGVASGGLYQETQYF
TGTGCCAGCAGCCGTGGTGTGGCTAGCGGGGGCCTGTACCAAGAGACCCAGTACTTC
>NA|TRBJ2-7|TRBV30|TRBD2
CAWSPGGEQYF
TGTGCCTGGAGTCCCGGGGGGGAGCAGTACTTC
>few|TRBJ2-5|TRBV4-1|NA
CASSQDLRGETQYF
TGCGCCAGCAGCCAAGATTTGAGGGGGGAGACCCAGTACTTC
>NA|TRBJ1-1|TRBV9|TRBD1
CASSGQGAYEAFF
TGTGCCAGCAGCGGACAGGGGGCCTATGAAGCTTTCTTT
>few|TRBJ1-6|TRBV5-5|NA
CASSLEYGVSPLHF
TGTGCCAGCAGCTTGGAGTACGGGGTTTCACCCCTCCACTTT
>NA|TRBJ1-3|TRBV19|TRBD1
CASSPGQYATGNTIYF
TGTGCCAGTAGTCCGGGACAGTACGCAACTGGAAACACCATATATTTT
>few|TRBJ2-5|TRBV6-1|TRBD2
CASGTGGQETQYF
TGTGCCAGCGGGACGGGGGGACAAGAGACCCAGTACTTC
>NA|TRBJ2-7|TRBV25-1|TRBD2
CASSVGGAGYEQYF
TGTGCCAGCAGTGTCGGGGGGGCCGGCTACGAGCAGTACTTC
>NA|TRBJ2-1|TRBV7-3|NA
CASSLTPGDYNEQFF
TGTGCTAGCAGCTTAACCCCAGGGGATTACAATGAGCAGTTCTTC
>NA|TRBJ1-6|TRBV19|NA
CASSMQYSPLHF
TGTGCCAGTAGTATGCAGTATTCACCCCTCCACTTT